This entry describes one T cell receptor beta chain. Its antigen is unknown. The PCR was carried out with 60 Vbeta primers and 13 Jbeta primers. Sequencing was performed with immunoSEQ multiplex PCR; in TCRdb, only in-frame clones are kept and a portion is missing. This table holds nearly 200,000 clones, 82% found once. These data originate in a study of cytomegalovirus exposure and HLA in healthy donors. The study, taken as a whole, reports: Donors belonging to an Asian-associated ancestry cluster reportedly showed fewer N-insertions in productive TCRs than the approximately 680-donor mean, according to what a later analysis found. Using the classifier, cytomegalovirus status was reportedly diagnosed with high specificity and sensitivity. Sequencing depth across donors, presence/absence analyses assumed, was roughly uniform.

The source is a boy younger than 10 in good health and CMV-seronegative. Sequencing was carried out using PBMCs.

DNA for the CDR3: TGCGCCAGCAGCTTGTTCGGCAGGGGGAACACTGAAGCTTTCTTT. This sequence encodes CASSLFGRGNTEAFF. V and J are TRBV5-1 and TRBJ1-1; tentatively, D is TRBD1 (6 bases). CDR1 SGHRS and CDR2 YFSETQ come from the germline V gene. Trimming took off 1 base at V and 1 base at J, with 11 bases between the two ends. The CDR3 consists of 15 residues.